The clone carrying this TCR beta chain was observed at least ten times. No antigen is known for it. Using RNA transcripts as the source, TCR beta CDR3 regions were amplified. A first-round RT-PCR of the TCR CDR3 used the HTBI primer set. A single record per CDR3 protein comes from TCRdb applying MiXCR to the multiplex PCR reads. This sample has fewer than 350,000 distinct CDR3 sequences; roughly 15% occur once, and the top ten carry 7.9%. This sample was taken from a study of T cells in Graves' hyperthyroidism and ophthalmopathy. Whole-study findings and limits: Blood held most thyroid clonotypes expanded above 0.001 frequency.

The CDR3 covers 18 residues. V shed 5 bases and J 1 base; nucleotides not matched to a gene: 5. The gene calls are TRBV12-3 or TRBV12-4 and TRBJ2-1; TRBD2 agrees at 16 bases. Specimen: blood. The source is a woman between 40 and 50 years old with Graves' hyperthyroidism. CDR3 nucleotides: TGTGCCAGCAGTGGGACTAGCGGGAGGGCCGGTTCCTACAATGAGCAGTTCTTC. Amino acid sequence: CASSGTSGRAGSYNEQFF.